This T cell receptor (beta chain) was captured in a study of shared clonotypes between healthy human individuals. Study conclusions and caveats: Clonotypes which were not shared had lower generation probabilities than clonotypes that all four donors shared.

Sequenced by immunoSEQ multiplex PCR; TCRdb stores in-frame clones only, minus some. The sample has 2 million to 2.5 million clones, approximately 95% seen once; the top ten hold roughly 1%. Worth noting for this clone: Its antigen is as yet unknown.

The J segment lost 8 bases and the V segment lost 3 bases, leaving 5 bases of the junction unmatched. CDR3 length equals 15 residues. Per the germline V gene, CDR1 is SGDLS and CDR2 is YYNGEE. CD45RO-negative cells were positively selected for CCR7, leaving out terminally differentiated effector memory CD45RA+ cells. Free of recent acute infections or vaccinations, the donors were healthy HIV-negative adults. Material for sequencing was naive CD8+ T cells sorted from blood. This rearrangement joins TRBV9 to TRBJ2-1, with 13 bases that match TRBD2. This receptor was obtained from a man between 18 and 35 years old in good health. Written as DNA, the CDR3 is TGTGCCAGCAGCGGGACTAGCGGGAGTTCCCATGAGCAGTTCTTC. Translation: CASSGTSGSSHEQFF.